This TCR beta chain stems from a study of CD8 T cells in ankylosing spondylitis. Overall study results and limits: Made up of eight or nine highly homologous variants, a TCR beta motif appeared characteristic of ankylosing spondylitis blood. The disease-linked clones had a CD8+ phenotype and low blood frequencies. Researchers reportedly found disease-linked clones significantly enriched in matched ankylosing spondylitis synovial fluid.

Libraries of TCR beta came from quantitative 5'-RACE with molecular barcodes. Using its own MiXCR run on the 5' RACE reads, TCRdb lists one record per CDR3 protein. Of about 510,000 distinct CDR3 sequences in the sample, approximately 5% were seen once. This clonotype was seen repeatedly, ten times or more. Antigen unknown. This CDR3 region has 15 residues. Trimming cost V 2 bases and J 0 bases, with 9 bases left between them. CDR1 and CDR2 from the germline V gene are KGHDR and SFDVKD. This receptor was taken from a male donor with ankylosing spondylitis. Input material: blood, either unsorted or a sorted T cell fraction (not recorded which). The chain combines TRBV24-1 with TRBJ2-5; tentative D call: TRBD2 (5 bases). The CDR3 reads CATSDSGLYQETQYF. For the CDR3, the DNA is TGTGCCACCAGTGATTCCGGACTCTACCAAGAGACCCAGTACTTC.